Sequencing of this T cell receptor beta chain was carried out in a study of blood T cell repertoires in COVID-19. Study overall: Specimens from acute and convalescent COVID-19 originated in the United States, Italy and Spain.

Some clones are missing from TCRdb's copy, which holds only in-frame ones; the method was immunoSEQ multiplex PCR. This repertoire shows 150,000 to 160,000 clones, approximately 80% found once; its top ten account for 9% to 10%. The sequence was obtained from a woman between 50 and 59 years old with acute or convalescent COVID-19. The sequenced material came from peripheral blood.

The CDR3 DNA follows: TGTGCCAGCAGTGACTGGGGCAGGAAGGCGTCGGGCTACACCTTC. Translated, it gives CASSDWGRKASGYTF. This chain joins TRBV25-1 and TRBJ1-2; maybe TRBD1 (5 bases). The CDR3 consists of 15 residues. Germline loops: CDR1 MGHDK, CDR2 SYGVNS. V lost 3 bases and J lost 8, with 19 bases in between.